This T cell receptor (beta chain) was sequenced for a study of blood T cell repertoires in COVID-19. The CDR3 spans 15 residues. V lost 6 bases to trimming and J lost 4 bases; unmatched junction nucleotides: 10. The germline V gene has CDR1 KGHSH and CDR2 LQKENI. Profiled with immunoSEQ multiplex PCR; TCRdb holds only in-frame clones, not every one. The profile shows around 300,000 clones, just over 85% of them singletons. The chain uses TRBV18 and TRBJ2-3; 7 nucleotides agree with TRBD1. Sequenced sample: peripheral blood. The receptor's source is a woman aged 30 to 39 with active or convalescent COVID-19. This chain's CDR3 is CASSLDRIGADTQYF. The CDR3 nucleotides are TGTGCCAGCTCCCTGGACAGGATCGGCGCAGATACGCAGTATTTT.